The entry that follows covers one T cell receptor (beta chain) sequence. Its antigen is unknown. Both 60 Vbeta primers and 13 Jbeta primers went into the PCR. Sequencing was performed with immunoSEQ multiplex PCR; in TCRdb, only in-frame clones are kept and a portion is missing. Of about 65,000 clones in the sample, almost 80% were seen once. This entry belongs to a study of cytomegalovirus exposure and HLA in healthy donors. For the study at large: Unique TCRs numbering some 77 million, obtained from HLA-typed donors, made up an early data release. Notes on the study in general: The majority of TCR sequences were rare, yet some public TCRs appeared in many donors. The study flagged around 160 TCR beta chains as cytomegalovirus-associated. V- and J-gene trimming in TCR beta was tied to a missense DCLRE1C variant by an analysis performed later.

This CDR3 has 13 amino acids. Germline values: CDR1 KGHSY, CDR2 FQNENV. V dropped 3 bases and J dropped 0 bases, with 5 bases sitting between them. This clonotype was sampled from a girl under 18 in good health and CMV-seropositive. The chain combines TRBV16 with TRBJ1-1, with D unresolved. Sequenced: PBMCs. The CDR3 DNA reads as TGTGCCAGCAGCCAGTCAGTGAACACTGAAGCTTTCTTT. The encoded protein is CASSQSVNTEAFF. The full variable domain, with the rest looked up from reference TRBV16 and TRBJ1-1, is GEEVAQTPKHLVRGEGQKAKLYCAPIKGHSYVFWYQQVLKNEFKFLISFQNENVFDETGMPKERFSAKCLPNSPCSLEIQATKLEDSAVYFCASSQSVNTEAFFGQGTRLTVV.